This TCR beta chain is from a study of breast tumors, draining lymph nodes, adjacent tissues. On this clonotype: Its antigen is not identified.

Axillary draining lymph nodes of breast cancer patients supplied the node samples. Points from the study as a whole: The lymph node origin of tumor T cells was framed as consistent with a hypothesis, not demonstrated.

One entry per CDR3 protein, called by TCRdb with MiXCR from the multiplex PCR reads. The data show roughly 110,000 distinct CDR3 sequences, with roughly 33% seen just once and under 6% held by the top ten. V was clipped by 3 bases and J by 4 bases, with 16 bases between them. The CDR3 extends over 15 amino acids. CDR1 and CDR2 (germline): SGHDT, YYEEEE. The receptor comes from a female donor with breast cancer. Some clones in this sample may be carry-over from other donors' samples. The sample comprised axillary lymph node tissue. The chain combines TRBV5-6 with TRBJ1-2; maybe TRBD1 (6 bases). CDR3 loop: CASSSRGARLYGYTF. DNA for the CDR3: TGTGCCAGCAGCTCGAGGGGGGCGAGGCTCTATGGCTACACCTTC.